The present TCR beta chain was sequenced within a study of Ad26.COV2.S vaccination and SARS-CoV-2 variants (dated by TCRdb to the early 2020s). With regard to the full study: Donors in the vaccine arm were drawn from COV1001, a phase I-IIa trial of Ad26.COV2.S in healthy adults that was multicentre, randomized, double-blind and placebo-controlled. Ad26.COV2.S was administered intramuscularly at a dose of 5x10^10 or 1x10^11 viral particles, either as one shot or as two shots given 56 days apart. Sequencing of the TCRbeta repertoire served to evaluate the specificity and breadth of SARS-CoV-2-reactive T cell receptors following Ad26.COV2.S vaccination. A total of 32 samples were included in the TCR-sequenced set, comprising around 20 Ad26.COV2.S vaccine recipients, 5 placebo recipients and 8 SARS-CoV-2 convalescent individuals. Trial participants were randomized into five groups of five: low-dose or high-dose Ad26.COV2.S given once or twice, or placebo on both occasions. Blinding of investigators to trial group allocation was maintained during experiments and outcome assessment.

The paper's findings and limits, for the study overall: The study was not powered to compare responses between vaccine doses or regimens. According to the authors, total T cell responses may have been underestimated by the TCR breadth and depth analyses. Substantial breadth of spike-specific CD8+ and CD4+ T cell responses was reported after vaccination. Compared with placebo recipients, Ad26.COV2.S recipients showed higher spike-specific TCR breadth (P = 0.0014). Vaccine and placebo recipients had comparable non-spike TCR breadth, which fits with the vaccine containing only spike.

TCRbeta CDR3 regions were sequenced with the immunoSEQ Assay. After extraction, genomic DNA underwent amplification by bias-controlled multiplex PCR, followed by high-throughput sequencing. The original methods were these. Collapsing and filtering of sequences were performed to quantify the absolute abundance of each unique TCRbeta CDR3 region. T cell fraction was estimated by normalizing TCRbeta template counts to usable DNA, with usable DNA measured through amplification of reference genes found in all nucleated cells. Repertoire TCRs were annotated as SARS-CoV-2-specific when V gene, CDR3 amino acid sequence and J gene were exactly matched to a known reactive TCR set. The reference SARS-CoV-2 TCR set was derived from MIRA and filtered for enrichment in COVID-19-positive ImmuneCODE repertoires, a step that removed public or cross-reactive TCRs. Drawing on the MIRA antigens, annotated TCRs were analysed further at the level of specific ORF or position within ORF. Depth was the summed frequency of annotated unique rearrangements, while breadth was defined as annotated unique rearrangements over total unique productive rearrangements. Group comparisons of TCR breadth used two-sided Wilcoxon rank-sum tests. This is the immuneACCESS table as TCRdb keeps it, with only in-frame sequences that have V and J called. A part of the clones is gone; compared with another copy, unresolved V genes explain less than half, and the rest is unexplained. D and trimming were read from the DNA, whereas the V and J calls and clone size are those reported in that table. Across this sample there are around 300,000 clones, with about 88% seen only once. The ten largest clones take up about 10% of the sample.

A word on this clone: The specificity of this receptor is unknown. No much larger clone exists at a distance of one base, and base qualities are not known.

CDR1 is given as MGHDK and CDR2 as SYGVNS, both from the germline V gene. Cut back by 6 bases and 6 bases, the V and J ends lie 12 bases apart. Including cysteine and phenylalanine, the CDR3 has 13 amino acids. The DNA shown is the 39-base CDR3, in frame from base 1. The treatment or condition label on this specimen signifies: some 20 received Ad26.COV2.S at low or high dose, single or two shots; about 5 received placebo; per-sample allocation not given. Repertoires of vaccine and placebo recipients were sequenced from samples collected on day 63 after the first injection. Between 29 July and 7 August 2020, Cohort 1b enrolled about two dozen adults aged 18-55 years at one site in Boston, USA. As a vaccine, Ad26.COV2.S was a replication-incompetent adenovirus type 26 vector that expressed a prefusion-stabilized SARS-CoV-2 spike protein derived from the original Wuhan strain.

This sample comprised peripheral blood, obtained in a trial of Ad26.COV2.S vaccine versus placebo. This receptor was identified in a person between 18 and 60 years old who received the Ad26.COV2.S COVID-19 vaccine or a placebo. The V gene is TRBV25-1 and the J gene is TRBJ1-5; TRBD1 is a weak D gene call, 5 bases matching. The CDR3 region: CASRGGASQPQHF. The bases are TGTGCCAGCAGGGGAGGGGCTAGTCAGCCCCAGCATTTT. The variable domain in full, with residues beyond the CDR3 obtained from the reference TRBV25-1 and TRBJ1-5 genes, is EADIYQTPRYLVIGTGKKITLECSQTMGHDKMYWYQQDPGMELHLIHYSYGVNSTEKGDLSSESTVSRIRTEHFPLTLESARPSHTSQYLCASRGGASQPQHFGDGTRLSIL.